This TCR beta chain comes out of a study of response to subunit inactivated influenza vaccine. Notes on the study in general: Only a handful of new T cells, the authors suggested, are recruited with each seasonal influenza vaccination.

Unmatched junction bases numbered 9, after V lost 3 bases and J lost 4 bases. The germline V gene encodes CDR1 MNHEY and CDR2 SMNVEV (reference sequence). CDR3 length equals 16 residues. TCRdb processed the RT-PCR reads anew with MiXCR; each CDR3 protein has one entry. The data show roughly 520,000 distinct CDR3 sequences, 25% seen once. As concerns this clonotype: No antigen is known for it.

The specimen comprised CD4+ T cells sorted from PBMCs, sampled about 5 days after vaccination. This chain uses TRBV27 with TRBJ1-5, with 7 bases matching TRBD1. This TCR was recovered from a man aged 50 to 60 who received an inactivated influenza vaccine. The CDR3 DNA reads as TGTGCCAGCAGTTTTGACCGGGCAGGGGGGAATCAGCCCCAGCATTTT. This encodes CASSFDRAGGNQPQHF.